This entry lists 29 T cell receptor beta chains sequenced from one sample in a study of regulatory T cells in long-lasting Graves disease. Noted time point: newly diagnosed GD, antithyroid drugs for less than 3 months. From RNA extracted from PBMCs, the TCR library was made. With iRepertoire HTBI primers and Arm-PCR of CDR3 regions, TCR beta libraries were built. TCRdb re-derived calls from the multiplex PCR reads in MiXCR, one entry per CDR3 protein. The table shows some 500,000 distinct CDR3 sequences, with about 16% occurring only once. This same sample was also taken into another study, of T cells in Graves' hyperthyroidism and ophthalmopathy.

Sequencing used peripheral blood mononuclear cells (PBMCs), obtained at new diagnosis, from a patient treated with antithyroid drugs. These receptors were taken from a woman aged 40-65 years with Graves disease.

The V call is TRBV19, the J call TRBJ1-5, with a weak D call TRBD1 (5 bases). The V gene lost 6 bases and the J gene lost 1 base, with 13 bases spanning the gap. The CDR3 loop spans 15 amino acids. Germline values: CDR1 LNHDA, CDR2 SQIVND (reference sequence). CDR3 in amino acids: CASRGESVSNQPQHF. As DNA, the CDR3 is TGTGCCAGTAGAGGGGAAAGCGTGAGCAATCAGCCCCAGCATTTT.

The chain joins TRBV10-2 to TRBJ1-2; the D is unclear. From germline, CDR1 is WSHSY and CDR2 SAAADI. This CDR3 has 13 amino acids. V was trimmed by 4 bases and J by 7 bases, leaving 13 bases between them. CDR3 DNA sequence: TGCGCCAGCAGTGTCGAGGCCCCTGGTGGCTACACCTTC. Residues: CASSVEAPGGYTF.

This clonotype was detected a few times. The chain uses TRBV7-9 and TRBJ1-6, with a tentative D call TRBD1 (6 bases). Germline-derived CDR1 and CDR2 are SEHNR and FQNEAQ (reference sequence). V lost 2 bases and J lost 7, with 12 bases in between. The CDR3 length is 15 residues. CDR3 bases: TGTGCCAGCAGCTTAATAACAGGGAGGAATTCACCCCTCCACTTT. Protein sequence: CASSLITGRNSPLHF.

The sample holds many counts of this clonotype. The chain combines TRBV2 with TRBJ2-7, with no clear D. The CDR3 is 14 residues long. Per germline, CDR1 SNHLY and CDR2 FYNNEI. V was pared by 6 bases and J by 4 bases, with 16 bases between. CDR3 in DNA: TGTGCCAGCAGCCCCCCCAGACCCGGTTACGAGCAGTACTTC. It specifies CASSPPRPGYEQYF.

A few counts support this clonotype. The chain joins TRBV5-1 to TRBJ1-2, with D uncertain. CDR1 and CDR2 (germline): SGHRS, YFSETQ. This CDR3 contains 13 residues. Between the trimmed V and J ends, which lost 0 bases and 6 bases, there was a span of 9 bases. The chain's CDR3 is CASSLVNSNGYTF. The DNA of the CDR3 is TGCGCCAGCAGCTTGGTTAACAGTAATGGCTACACCTTC.

This clonotype was detected only a few times. This rearrangement joins TRBV6-1 to TRBJ1-4, with D tentatively TRBD1 (5 bases). The V gene's germline CDR1 is MNHNS and CDR2 SASEGT. The V end lost 6 bases, the J end lost 4 bases, and 9 bases lay between the germline ends. The CDR3 extends over 13 amino acids. The CDR3: CASRDTDNEKLFF. CDR3 sequence (DNA): TGTGCCAGCAGGGACACCGATAATGAAAAACTGTTTTTT.

In this sample, this clonotype turned up many times. The V and J genes are TRBV12-3 or TRBV12-4 and TRBJ2-3; D is undetermined. The CDR3 length is 20 residues. V was pared by 6 bases and J by 1 base, with 29 bases between. Here the CDR3 DNA reads TGTGCCAGCAGCTCTTACCCAGACGGTGAACGGTACAAGGGCACAGATACGCAGTATTTT. Translated: CASSSYPDGERYKGTDTQYF.

This clonotype showed up many times. This chain links TRBV7-9 with TRBJ2-5; 13 bases align to TRBD2. CDR3 length: 17 residues. After removal of 2 bases from V and 4 bases from J, the junction contained 7 bases not matched to a gene. Germline CDR1 is SEHNR and CDR2 is FQNEAQ (reference sequence). The CDR3 DNA reads TGTGCCAGCAGCTTACTTACGGGACTAGCGGGGTCAGAGACCCAGTACTTC. It specifies CASSLLTGLAGSETQYF.

This clonotype was recorded at least ten times. The V call is TRBV2, the J call TRBJ2-1, with 7 bases fitting TRBD2. CDR3 size: 16 residues. Germline loops: CDR1 SNHLY, CDR2 FYNNEI. Trimming at V came to 2 bases and at J to 7 bases, leaving 11 bases not matched to a gene. CDR3 in DNA: TGTGCCAGCAGTGAACTCGGGGGGAACTCTTTGAATGAGCAGTTCTTC. Translation: CASSELGGNSLNEQFF. Full variable domain (outside the CDR3, taken from reference TRBV2 and TRBJ2-1): EPEVTQTPSHQVTQMGQEVILRCVPISNHLYFYWYRQILGQKVEFLVSFYNNEISEKSEIFDDQFSVERPDGSNFTLKIRSTKLEDSAMYFCASSELGGNSLNEQFFGPGTRLTVL.

This clonotype has ten or more counts. This chain connects TRBV2 to TRBJ1-6; 8 bases are a match to TRBD1. Germline V gives CDR1 SNHLY, CDR2 FYNNEI. The CDR3 has 16 amino acids. With 4 bases clipped from V and 3 bases from J, the junction kept 5 bases outside the gene matches. The CDR3 DNA reads as TGTGCCAGCAGTGGCCAGGGGGCCCTCTATAATTCACCCCTCCACTTT. Encoded protein: CASSGQGALYNSPLHF.

This clonotype was counted at least ten times. The rearrangement links TRBV28 to TRBJ1-5, with D perhaps matching TRBD1 (5 bases). The CDR3 spans 17 residues. The V end lost 6 bases, the J end lost 4 bases, and 22 bases lay between the germline ends. Per the germline V gene, CDR1 is MDHEN and CDR2 is SYDVKM. CDR3 amino acids: CASSSTGAIRGNQPQHF. CDR3 bases: TGTGCCAGCAGCAGCACCGGGGCCATCCGGGGGAATCAGCCCCAGCATTTT.

This clonotype was detected a few times. The rearrangement links TRBV11-2 to TRBJ2-1; no definite D call. This CDR3 comprises 12 residues. V lost 4 bases and J lost 9, with 10 bases in between. Germline CDR1 reads SGHAT; CDR2 reads FQNNGV. CDR3: CASSSQEVEQFF. The CDR3 DNA is TGTGCCAGCAGCTCCCAAGAGGTTGAGCAGTTCTTC.

This clonotype was picked up many times. This chain connects TRBV12-3 or TRBV12-4 to TRBJ2-7, with 8 nucleotides matching TRBD2. The CDR3 has 14 amino acids. The V and J ends lost 6 bases and 3 bases, in that order; junction bases with no gene match: 7. This CDR3 reads CASSRGGSNYEQYF. The CDR3 coding sequence is TGTGCCAGCAGCCGGGGGGGTAGCAACTACGAGCAGTACTTC.

This clonotype was recorded many times. The V call is TRBV18, the J call TRBJ1-1; 7 bases are a match to TRBD1. Germline V lookup: CDR1 KGHSH, CDR2 LQKENI. Germline trimming cut 5 bases from V and 7 bases from J; bases unmatched to any gene: 7. The CDR3 spans 13 residues. In DNA, the CDR3 is TGTGCCAGCTCATCGGGACAGTCTCTTGAAGCTTTCTTT. It translates to CASSSGQSLEAFF.

This clonotype turned up a few times. V is TRBV7-9 and J is TRBJ1-4; D is uncertain. Trimming stripped 3 bases from V and 0 bases from J, with 8 bases between. CDR1 and CDR2 from the germline V gene are SEHNR and FQNEAQ (reference sequence). The CDR3 spans 15 residues. The CDR3 loop reads CASSFGTATNEKLFF. Written as DNA, the CDR3 is TGTGCCAGCAGCTTCGGAACTGCAACTAATGAAAAACTGTTTTTT. The full variable domain, its missing parts supplied by reference TRBV7-9 and TRBJ1-4, is DTGVSQNPRHKITKRGQNVTFRCDPISEHNRLYWYRQTLGQGPEFLTYFQNEAQLEKSRLLSDRFSAERPKGSFSTLEIQRTEQGDSAMYLCASSFGTATNEKLFFGSGTQLSVL.

The J gene is TRBJ1-2, the V gene TRBV7-8; D unclear. Germline lookup yields CDR1 SGHVS and CDR2 FQNEAQ. Trimming shortened V by 8 bases and J by 1 base, and 14 bases separated the two germline ends. This CDR3 comprises 14 residues. The CDR3 DNA follows: TGTGCCAGCGGATACGGGCGGGTTAACTATGGCTACACCTTC. The encoded protein is CASGYGRVNYGYTF.

There are a few counts of this clonotype. The chain links TRBV19 to TRBJ1-6; no definite D call. Germline-derived CDR1 and CDR2 are LNHDA and SQIVND (reference sequence). CDR3 length: 13 amino acids. Trimming removed 5 bases from V and 8 bases from J, with 10 bases in between. CDR3 loop: CASSADGYSPLHF. The CDR3 bases are TGTGCCAGTAGTGCTGACGGATATTCACCCCTCCACTTT.

Turning to this clonotype: Compared with germline, one end of the junction differs, possibly owing to a read error. The chain carries TRBV20-1 and TRBJ2-1, with D unresolved. The CDR3 sequence is 14 residues long. CDR1 and CDR2 (germline): DFQATT, SNEGSKA (reference sequence). CDR3 DNA: TGTAGTGCTAGGAACAGTTTGGTGGGCAATGAGCAGTTCTTC. Amino acids: CSARNSLVGNEQFF.

This clonotype was seen ten or more times. V usage is TRBV18 and J usage is TRBJ1-2, with 7 bases fitting TRBD1. V trimming: 4 bases; J trimming: 6 bases; junction bases outside the gene matches: 5. The CDR3 has 13 amino acids. CDR1 and CDR2 from the germline V gene are KGHSH and LQKENI. Here the CDR3 reads CASSRLQGDGYTF. DNA of the CDR3: TGTGCCAGCTCACGTTTGCAGGGGGATGGCTACACCTTC. The full variable domain, in which reference TRBV18 and TRBJ1-2 provide the parts outside the CDR3, is NAGVMQNPRHLVRRRGQEARLRCSPMKGHSHVYWYRQLPEEGLKFMVYLQKENIIDESGMPKERFSAEFPKEGPSILRIQQVVRGDSAAYFCASSRLQGDGYTFGSGTRLTVV.

In its sample, this clonotype was seen many times. The chain joins TRBV27 to TRBJ2-5, with TRBD2 as a possible D gene (7 bases). Germline CDR1 is MNHEY and CDR2 is SMNVEV (reference sequence). The CDR3 is made up of 15 amino acids. V lost 5 bases and J 4 bases, leaving 17 bases between the germline ends. CDR3 DNA: TGTGCCAGCAGTACACACGGGGGGCTCGGAGAGACCCAGTACTTC. Amino acid sequence: CASSTHGGLGETQYF.

This clonotype was observed many times. The genes are TRBV7-3 and TRBJ2-1; no firm D call. This CDR3 has 15 amino acids. V dropped 3 bases and J dropped 0 bases, with 9 bases sitting between them. Germline V gives CDR1 SGHTA, CDR2 FQGTGA. The chain's CDR3 is CASSLTVSSYNEQFF. Written as DNA, the CDR3 is TGTGCCAGCAGCTTGACGGTGAGCTCCTACAATGAGCAGTTCTTC.

This clonotype appeared many times. This sequence joins TRBV10-3 and TRBJ2-1, with D possibly being TRBD1 (6 bases). This CDR3 is 13 amino acids long. Germline CDR1 is ENHRY and CDR2 is SYGVKD. Trimming removed 8 bases from V and 0 bases from J, with 8 bases in between. The CDR3 DNA reads TGTGCCATCGGGGGCCTCTCCTACAATGAGCAGTTCTTC. Translation: CAIGGLSYNEQFF.

There are many counts of this clonotype. V is TRBV2 and J is TRBJ1-2; D remains unclear. The V gene's germline CDR1 is SNHLY and CDR2 FYNNEI. The length of the CDR3 is 13 residues. V shed 0 bases and J shed 7 bases, with 9 bases lying between them. CDR3 nucleotides: TGTGCCAGCAGTGAAGCTTTGCCGTTTGGCTACACCTTC. Translation: CASSEALPFGYTF.

This clonotype was seen only a few times. The chain has TRBV6-2 or TRBV6-3 and TRBJ2-5, with D unresolved. V lost 5 bases, J lost 5 bases, and 15 bases lay in between. This CDR3 contains 14 residues. CDR1 is MNHEY, CDR2 SVGEGT, per germline. As DNA, the CDR3 is TGTGCCAGCAGTGAAGAATGGGTACGCGAGACCCAGTACTTC. As protein: CASSEEWVRETQYF.

The chain is built from TRBV7-9 and TRBJ2-3; weak D call: TRBD1 (6 bases). The V and J ends lost 7 bases and 0 bases respectively, with 11 bases between them. CDR3 length: 14 amino acids. CDR1 SEHNR and CDR2 FQNEAQ come from the germline V gene (reference sequence). CDR3 bases: TGTGCCAGCACCAAAACAGGGAGCACAGATACGCAGTATTTT. It is translated as CASTKTGSTDTQYF. The entire variable domain, with the rest obtained from reference TRBV7-9 and TRBJ2-3, is as follows: DTGVSQNPRHKITKRGQNVTFRCDPISEHNRLYWYRQTLGQGPEFLTYFQNEAQLEKSRLLSDRFSAERPKGSFSTLEIQRTEQGDSAMYLCASTKTGSTDTQYFGPGTRLTVL.

This clonotype was observed a few times. J is TRBJ1-1 and V is TRBV27; no clear D. The CDR3 is 14 amino acids. Trimming took 6 bases from V and 2 from J, leaving 13 bases between them. Per the germline V gene, CDR1 is MNHEY and CDR2 is SMNVEV (reference sequence). The CDR3 sequence: CASRRSGPNTEAFF. Written as DNA, the CDR3 is TGTGCCAGCAGACGATCCGGGCCTAACACTGAAGCTTTCTTT.

This clonotype has ten or more counts. The chain couples TRBV7-2 to TRBJ2-1; 8 positions match TRBD1. The CDR3 length is 16 residues. The V and J ends lost 5 bases and 4 bases, in that order; junction bases with no gene match: 10. Germline-derived CDR1 and CDR2 are SGHTA and FQGNSA. CDR3 DNA sequence: TGTGCCAGCAGCCTGGCCGGGACAGGTTCATACAATGAGCAGTTCTTC. Translation: CASSLAGTGSYNEQFF.

In its sample, this clonotype was seen many times. DNA of the CDR3: TGTGCCAGCAGCGGACAGAATAATCAGCCCCAGCATTTT. Amino acid sequence: CASSGQNNQPQHF. The V gene is TRBV2, the J gene TRBJ1-5; a possible D gene is TRBD1 (6 bases). The CDR3 totals 13 residues. Trimming removed 6 bases from V and 4 bases from J, with 10 bases in between. Germline-derived CDR1 and CDR2 are SNHLY and FYNNEI. The full variable domain, with the rest looked up from reference TRBV2 and TRBJ1-5, is EPEVTQTPSHQVTQMGQEVILRCVPISNHLYFYWYRQILGQKVEFLVSFYNNEISEKSEIFDDQFSVERPDGSNFTLKIRSTKLEDSAMYFCASSGQNNQPQHFGDGTRLSIL.

This clonotype was seen a handful of times. The chain carries TRBV3-1 and TRBJ1-1, with 9 bases matching TRBD1. Germline trimming cut 4 bases from V and 10 bases from J; bases unmatched to any gene: 7. The length of the CDR3 is 13 residues. The germline V gene encodes CDR1 LGHDT and CDR2 YNNKEL (reference sequence). The CDR3 DNA follows: TGTGCCAGCAGCCCTCGACAGGGGGAGACAGCTTTCTTT. Protein sequence: CASSPRQGETAFF.